Below, one T cell receptor (beta chain) is given with its context. The sample belongs to a study of blood T cell repertoires in COVID-19. Repertoires were generated with immunoSEQ multiplex PCR, while TCRdb's copy carries only in-frame clones and drops some. The sample shows tens of thousands of clones, 75% to 90% of them seen only once. The CDR3 runs to 14 residues. The germline V gene encodes CDR1 GTSNPN and CDR2 SVGIG (reference sequence). V lost 5 bases, J lost 7 bases, and 8 bases stayed unmatched. The sequence came from a man aged 60 to 69 with active or convalescent COVID-19. The source material was peripheral blood. The V call is TRBV30, the J call TRBJ2-1; the match to TRBD2 covers 10 bases. CDR3 coding DNA: TGTGCCTGGTGGAGCGGGAGGGCCCAAAATGAGCAGTTCTTC. Its protein is CAWWSGRAQNEQFF.